These 24 T cell receptor beta chains were all obtained from the same sample, sequenced in a study of blood T cells in healthy people across ages. A J-beta primer mix and a sample-barcoded 5' primer were used in a second PCR of about 7 to 12 cycles. MiXCR was run by TCRdb on the 5' RACE reads, yielding one entry per CDR3 protein. This table has under 2 million distinct CDR3 sequences, roughly a third appearing once. Sequenced sample: blood. The source of these receptors is a woman between 25 and 40 years old in good health.

This clonotype occurred a few times. The V and J genes are TRBV14 and TRBJ2-1; D gene unclear. The CDR3 runs to 16 residues. V lost 1 base to trimming and J lost 2 bases, with 12 bases between them. The germline V gene has CDR1 SGHDN and CDR2 FVKESK. The CDR3: CASSQVGSRTYNEQFF. As DNA, the CDR3 is TGTGCCAGCAGCCAAGTTGGCAGTCGAACCTACAATGAGCAGTTCTTC.

V and J are TRBV12-3 or TRBV12-4 and TRBJ1-1; 8 positions agree with TRBD1. The V and J ends lost 3 bases and 10 bases, in that order; junction bases with no gene match: 7. The CDR3 length is 13 residues. The CDR3 region has the DNA TGTGCCAGCAGTTTTAGTCAGGGGGCTGGAGCTTTCTTT. This gives the protein CASSFSQGAGAFF.

The chain links TRBV7-9 to TRBJ2-1, with TRBD2 matching over 7 bases. The CDR3 is made up of 16 amino acids. Germline trimming cut 2 bases from V and 2 bases from J; bases unmatched to any gene: 6. Per the germline V gene, CDR1 is SEHNR and CDR2 is FQNEAQ (reference sequence). In DNA form, the CDR3 reads TGTGCCAGCAGCTTAAGTGCGGCGGGAGCCTACAATGAGCAGTTCTTC. Residues: CASSLSAAGAYNEQFF.

This clonotype was counted between two and nine times. The V gene is TRBV7-6, the J gene TRBJ2-7; 8 bases match TRBD2. There are 14 residues in the CDR3. Germline CDR1 SGHVS, CDR2 FNYEAQ. Unmatched junction bases numbered 4, after V lost 4 bases and J lost 2 bases. CDR3 in DNA: TGTGCCAGCAGCTCAGCGGGGGAAGCCTACGAGCAGTACTTC. Encoded protein: CASSSAGEAYEQYF.

This clonotype was seen only a few times. This chain joins TRBV20-1 and TRBJ2-1, with a weak D call TRBD2 (7 bases). This CDR3 is built from 14 residues. In germline, CDR1 is DFQATT, CDR2 SNEGSKA (reference sequence). V lost 1 base and J 8 bases, leaving 15 bases between the germline ends. CDR3 bases: TGCAGTGCTAGAGGGAGGGGGGGATTCGATGAGCAGTTCTTC. This codes for CSARGRGGFDEQFF.

V usage is TRBV7-9 and J usage is TRBJ2-3; perhaps TRBD2 as D (6 bases). The CDR3 spans 15 residues. Trimming cost V 0 bases and J 7 bases, with 14 bases left between them. Germline V gene data show CDR1 as SEHNR and CDR2 as FQNEAQ (reference sequence). The CDR3 coding sequence is TGTGCCAGCAGCTTAGCTGACATCGGGAGTCATACGCAGTATTTT. Amino acids: CASSLADIGSHTQYF. Together with reference TRBV7-9 and TRBJ2-3, the CDR3 gives the full variable domain: DTGVSQNPRHKITKRGQNVTFRCDPISEHNRLYWYRQTLGQGPEFLTYFQNEAQLEKSRLLSDRFSAERPKGSFSTLEIQRTEQGDSAMYLCASSLADIGSHTQYFGPGTRLTVL.

Concerning this clonotype: In this CDR3 the conserved last residue, phenylalanine or tryptophan, is missing, so a read error is likely. The chain links TRBV20-1 to TRBJ2-4, with D possibly being TRBD2 (6 bases). CDR3 length: 16 residues. Germline CDR1 is DFQATT and CDR2 is SNEGSKA (reference sequence). V was shortened by 2 bases and J by 5 bases, with 19 bases between the two germline ends. The CDR3 bases are TGCAGTGCTAGACCCCTGGGACGGGAGATTGAAAACATTCAGTACTGC. Residues: CSARPLGREIENIQYC.

V and J are TRBV27 and TRBJ2-1; D is tentatively TRBD1 or TRBD2 (5 bases each). The CDR3 extends over 13 amino acids. Trimming took 3 bases from V and 9 from J, leaving 12 bases between them. Germline lookup yields CDR1 MNHEY and CDR2 SMNVEV (reference sequence). For the CDR3, the DNA is TGTGCCAGCAGTTTTGAGGGGCGTGGTGAGCAGTTCTTC. It translates to CASSFEGRGEQFF.

The V gene is TRBV19, the J gene TRBJ2-3, with D possibly TRBD2 on 6 matching bases. The CDR3 runs to 14 residues. The germline V and J ends were trimmed by 4 bases and 3 bases, with 11 bases remaining between them. From germline, CDR1 is LNHDA and CDR2 SQIVND (reference sequence). The CDR3 sequence is CASSTPTSTDTQYF. In DNA, the CDR3 is TGTGCCAGTAGTACACCGACTAGTACAGATACGCAGTATTTT.

A few counts support this clonotype. The chain employs TRBV3-1 and TRBJ2-7; 8 bases align to TRBD1. In germline, CDR1 is LGHDT, CDR2 YNNKEL (reference sequence). CDR3 length: 15 amino acids. After removal of 1 base from V and 1 base from J, the junction contained 3 bases not matched to a gene. CDR3 protein: CASSQGTGTSYEQYF. CDR3 nucleotide sequence: TGTGCCAGCAGCCAAGGGACAGGGACATCCTACGAGCAGTACTTC.

CDR3 in DNA: TGTGCCAGCATGGGGGTGAAGGAGGAGCAGTACTTC. It translates to CASMGVKEEQYF. The chain carries TRBV6-1 and TRBJ2-5, with D perhaps being TRBD1 or TRBD2 (5 bases each). Germline values: CDR1 MNHNS, CDR2 SASEGT. V was cut by 7 bases and J by 11 bases, with 17 bases left in between. The CDR3 runs to 12 residues.

The chain links TRBV20-1 to TRBJ2-5; maybe TRBD2 (6 bases). The germline CDR1 and CDR2 sequences are DFQATT and SNEGSKA (reference sequence). Trimming took 4 bases from V and 3 from J, leaving 21 bases between them. The CDR3 spans 16 residues. The CDR3 protein is CSAKIAARALEETQYF. CDR3 bases: TGCAGTGCTAAGATAGCGGCCAGGGCTTTAGAAGAGACCCAGTACTTC.

The gene calls are TRBV4-1 and TRBJ1-2; D is ambiguous. The ends were cut back, 4 bases at V and 8 bases at J, with 14 bases in the middle. There are 13 residues in the CDR3. CDR1 and CDR2 (germline): MGHRA, YSYEKL. CDR3 in DNA: TGCGCCAGCAGCCCCCTGGGCAGCCGAGGCTACACCTTC. Its protein product is CASSPLGSRGYTF.

This chain uses TRBV20-1 with TRBJ2-3; a possible D gene is TRBD2 (6 bases). The germline CDR1 and CDR2 sequences are DFQATT and SNEGSKA (reference sequence). This CDR3 is built from 17 residues. The germline V and J ends were trimmed by 6 bases and 0 bases, with 22 bases remaining between them. CDR3 coding DNA: TGCAGTGCCGTCGGATCTTTAGCGGTTCCTAGCACAGATACGCAGTATTTT. Its translation is CSAVGSLAVPSTDTQYF.

The rearrangement joins TRBV5-5 to TRBJ2-7; D gene uncertain. Germline V gene sequence: CDR1 SGHKS, CDR2 YYEKEE (reference sequence). The V and J ends lost 4 bases and 3 bases respectively, with 17 bases between them. CDR3 length: 15 amino acids. The CDR3 loop is CASSPGTSMRYEQYF. The CDR3, as DNA: TGTGCCAGCAGCCCTGGTACCTCTATGCGCTACGAGCAGTACTTC. The complete variable domain, with remaining parts taken from reference TRBV5-5 and TRBJ2-7, reads DAGVTQSPTHLIKTRGQQVTLRCSPISGHKSVSWYQQVLGQGPQFIFQYYEKEERGRGNFPDRFSARQFPNYSSELNVNALLLGDSALYLCASSPGTSMRYEQYFGPGTRLTVT.

The V and J genes are TRBV7-8 and TRBJ2-1; perhaps TRBD1 as D (5 bases). Trimming shortened V by 1 base and J by 2 bases, and 9 bases separated the two germline ends. Looked up from germline, CDR1 is SGHVS and CDR2 is FQNEAQ. The CDR3 is made up of 15 amino acids. The DNA for the CDR3 is TGTGCCAGCAGCTTAGACCAGGGCCCCTACAATGAGCAGTTCTTC. Its protein product is CASSLDQGPYNEQFF.

This clonotype was observed a handful of times. V usage is TRBV5-1 and J usage is TRBJ2-7; no firm D call. There are 12 residues in the CDR3. Trimming removed 5 bases at V and 3 bases at J, with 9 bases between. CDR1 and CDR2 from the germline V gene are SGHRS and YFSETQ. The CDR3 coding sequence is TGCGCCAGCAGAGGCAGGTTCTACGAGCAGTACTTC. Its translation: CASRGRFYEQYF.

On this clonotype itself: A read error is possible here, since a much larger clone lies one base away. The chain couples TRBV5-5 to TRBJ2-7; TRBD2 aligns across 9 bases. Germline values: CDR1 SGHKS, CDR2 YYEKEE (reference sequence). With V trimmed by 0 bases and J by 10 bases, 14 bases remained unmatched. There are 16 residues in the CDR3. As DNA, the CDR3 is TGTGCCAGCAGCTTGGTGACTAGCGGTCCCCGGGAGGCCCAGTACTTC. Encoded protein: CASSLVTSGPREAQYF.

This clonotype has a handful of counts. The V gene is TRBV6-6, the J gene TRBJ1-1; D not resolved. Trimming left V 5 bases short and J 5 bases short, with 9 bases between. CDR1 is MNHNY and CDR2 is SVGAGI in the germline V gene (reference sequence). The CDR3 consists of 12 residues. The CDR3: CASSPVLTEAFF. The CDR3, as DNA: TGTGCCAGCAGTCCCGTTTTAACTGAAGCTTTCTTT.

The chain recombines TRBV30 with TRBJ1-1; D unclear. CDR3 length: 11 residues. Germline CDR1 reads GTSNPN; CDR2 reads SVGIG (reference sequence). Trimming shortened V by 5 bases and J by 7 bases, and 11 bases separated the two germline ends. This chain's CDR3 is CAWGELGEAFF. The CDR3 coding sequence is TGTGCCTGGGGTGAACTCGGTGAAGCTTTCTTT.

This clonotype was observed a handful of times. This CDR3 reads CASSRNQAGYGYTF. The CDR3 DNA is TGTGCCAGCAGCCGAAACCAGGCAGGCTATGGCTACACCTTC. The chain employs TRBV3-1 and TRBJ1-2; D gene uncertain. Per germline, CDR1 LGHDT and CDR2 YNNKEL (reference sequence). This CDR3 is 14 amino acids long. V lost 4 bases to trimming and J lost 4 bases, with 13 bases between them.

This clonotype was counted between two and nine times. This rearrangement joins TRBV7-9 to TRBJ2-1; 8 bases align to TRBD2. Germline trimming cut 5 bases from V and 12 bases from J; bases unmatched to any gene: 12. CDR1 and CDR2 from the germline V gene are SEHNR and FQNEAQ (reference sequence). This CDR3 spans 14 amino acids. The CDR3 nucleotides are TGTGCCAGCAGCCCGCTAGCGGGCCAGCTTGGGCAGTTCTTC. Translated, it gives CASSPLAGQLGQFF.

V and J are TRBV7-3 and TRBJ2-3; TRBD1 matches at 10 bases. This CDR3 region has 14 residues. V was clipped by 11 bases and J by 4 bases; unmatched bases: 9. CDR1 and CDR2 (germline): SGHTA, FQGTGA. CDR3 in amino acids: CASGRQGASDTQYF. The CDR3 DNA reads TGTGCCTCCGGGAGACAGGGGGCATCAGATACGCAGTATTTT.

V usage is TRBV20-1 and J usage is TRBJ1-2, with no clear D. CDR1 and CDR2 from the germline V gene are DFQATT and SNEGSKA (reference sequence). This CDR3 contains 12 residues. The V end was cut by 2 bases, the J end by 2 bases, with 6 bases between. This CDR3 reads CSARSGNYGYTF. The CDR3 bases are TGCAGTGCTAGAAGTGGAAACTATGGCTACACCTTC.